The next 16 T cell receptor beta chains were all read from a single sample in a study of naive and memory T cell subsets. Both TRBC1 and TRBC2 were covered by a beta constant-region primer of two equimolar oligonucleotides. TCRdb re-called the UMI-ligation and nested PCR reads with MiXCR, one entry per CDR3 protein. The data show about 85,000 distinct CDR3 sequences, roughly 13% seen once. The specimen sequenced was central memory CD4+ T cells from blood. These receptors were collected from a human donor in good health.

A few counts support this clonotype. This chain connects TRBV27 to TRBJ2-1; 11 bases are a match to TRBD2. The CDR3 loop spans 15 amino acids. The germline V gene encodes CDR1 MNHEY and CDR2 SMNVEV (reference sequence). V trimming: 6 bases; J trimming: 6 bases; junction bases outside the gene matches: 7. CDR3 sequence reads: CASSYSGRAPNEQFF. CDR3 nucleotide sequence: TGTGCCAGCAGCTATAGCGGGAGGGCCCCCAATGAGCAGTTCTTC.

This clonotype was counted only a few times. This sequence joins TRBV29-1 and TRBJ2-5; D gene uncertain. Germline loops: CDR1 SQVTM, CDR2 ANQGSEA. The germline V and J ends were trimmed by 7 bases and 5 bases, with 14 bases remaining between them. This CDR3 contains 12 residues. The DNA of the CDR3 is TGCAGCGCCCAATTGTTTGTCGAGACCCAGTACTTC. Translating gives CSAQLFVETQYF.

This clonotype was observed many times. V usage is TRBV7-2 and J usage is TRBJ2-3; 16 bases align to TRBD2. The CDR3 runs 19 residues. CDR1 SGHTA and CDR2 FQGNSA come from the germline V gene. J gave up 4 bases and V 2 bases, and 9 bases lay outside the gene matches. The CDR3 nucleotides read TGTGCCAGCAGCTTATCCGGGACTAGCGGGAGGGCCTCGGCAGATACGCAGTATTTT. Residues: CASSLSGTSGRASADTQYF.

This clonotype appeared many times. The V call is TRBV20-1, the J call TRBJ2-5, with 8 positions matching TRBD2. The V gene's germline CDR1 is DFQATT and CDR2 SNEGSKA (reference sequence). V was pared by 6 bases and J by 1 base, with 10 bases of the junction left unmatched. The length of the CDR3 is 15 residues. The CDR3 coding sequence is TGCAGTGCCGGAAATTTAGCGGGAATCCAAGAGACCCAGTACTTC. Translation gives CSAGNLAGIQETQYF.

This chain connects TRBV7-3 to TRBJ1-1, with D maybe TRBD1 (6 bases). The germline V gene has CDR1 SGHTA and CDR2 FQGTGA. This CDR3 comprises 13 residues. V was pared by 5 bases and J by 5 bases, with 12 bases between. Here the CDR3 DNA reads TGTGCCAGCAGCCCCTACAGGGATACTGAAGCTTTCTTT. This gives the protein CASSPYRDTEAFF.

This clonotype was recorded a few times. The chain uses TRBV3-1 and TRBJ2-7, with TRBD2 matching over 8 bases. The CDR3 extends over 14 amino acids. V dropped 1 base and J dropped 7; count of bases not matched to a gene: 6. Germline CDR1 reads LGHDT; CDR2 reads YNNKEL (reference sequence). CDR3 loop: CASSQGPGGREQYF. The CDR3 DNA sequence: TGTGCCAGCAGCCAAGGTCCGGGAGGGAGGGAGCAGTACTTC.

A few counts support this clonotype. The rearrangement joins TRBV5-1 to TRBJ1-2; TRBD1 might be the D (5 bases). The CDR3 is 16 residues long. CDR1 SGHRS and CDR2 YFSETQ come from the germline V gene. The V end lost 0 bases, the J end lost 3 bases, and 15 bases lay between the germline ends. The CDR3 DNA follows: TGCGCCAGCAGCTTGGACGGGGCAGGGCTGGACTATGGCTACACCTTC. Encoded protein: CASSLDGAGLDYGYTF.

This clonotype has a count of ten or more. This chain connects TRBV20-1 to TRBJ2-3; 11 bases are shared with TRBD2. CDR1 is DFQATT, CDR2 SNEGSKA, per germline (reference sequence). There are 15 residues in the CDR3. The ends lost 7 bases at V and 0 bases at J; junction bases unmatched: 6. The CDR3 protein is CSGLAGGGSTDTQYF. As DNA, the CDR3 is TGCAGTGGGCTAGCGGGAGGAGGTAGCACAGATACGCAGTATTTT.

The V and J genes are TRBV3-1 and TRBJ1-1; D possibly corresponds to TRBD1 (5 bases). V was shortened by 3 bases and J by 4 bases, with 12 bases between the two germline ends. The CDR3 is 14 amino acids. CDR1 is LGHDT and CDR2 is YNNKEL in the germline V gene (reference sequence). CDR3 region: CASSQSLGVTEAFF. In nucleotides, the CDR3 is TGTGCCAGCAGCCAGTCTCTGGGGGTCACTGAAGCTTTCTTT. Full variable domain (rest looked up from reference TRBV3-1 and TRBJ1-1): DTAVSQTPKYLVTQMGNDKSIKCEQNLGHDTMYWYKQDSKKFLKIMFSYNNKELIINETVPNRFSPKSPDKAHLNLHINSLELGDSAVYFCASSQSLGVTEAFFGQGTRLTVV.

This clonotype was counted many times. The chain links TRBV24-1 to TRBJ2-3; TRBD1 or TRBD2 may be the D gene (6 bases each). The CDR3 sequence is 16 residues long. Germline values: CDR1 KGHDR, CDR2 SFDVKD. V shed 2 bases and J shed 2 bases, with 13 bases lying between them. The CDR3 nucleotides read TGTGCCACCAGTGATTCGACAGGAGGGGCCACAGATACGCAGTATTTT. It yields the protein CATSDSTGGATDTQYF.

The chain couples TRBV18 to TRBJ1-3, with 7 bases that match TRBD1. There are 17 residues in the CDR3. Germline CDR1 and CDR2: KGHSH and LQKENI. V dropped 2 bases and J dropped 0; count of bases not matched to a gene: 7. The CDR3 DNA reads TGTGCCAGCTCACCATCGGCAGGGGGTAACTCTGGAAACACCATATATTTT. Encoded protein: CASSPSAGGNSGNTIYF.

This clonotype was seen a few times. This sequence joins TRBV14 and TRBJ2-5, with a weak D call TRBD1 (5 bases). Looked up from germline, CDR1 is SGHDN and CDR2 is FVKESK. V was shortened by 2 bases and J by 3 bases, with 10 bases between the two germline ends. This CDR3 has 14 residues. The CDR3 DNA follows: TGTGCCAGCAGCCAACTTGGACACGAAGAGACCCAGTACTTC. Its translation is CASSQLGHEETQYF.

The genes are TRBV5-1 and TRBJ2-2, with a weak D call TRBD2 (5 bases). Germline-derived CDR1 and CDR2 are SGHRS and YFSETQ. The CDR3 length is 16 residues. V lost 1 base, J lost 3 bases, and 13 bases lay in between. CDR3 DNA sequence: TGCGCCAGCAGCTTGTATCGGCTGGAGGACACCGGGGAGCTGTTTTTT. This encodes CASSLYRLEDTGELFF.

This clonotype was recorded a few times. The V call is TRBV5-1, the J call TRBJ1-1, with TRBD1 as a possible D gene (5 bases). Germline CDR1 and CDR2: SGHRS and YFSETQ. The CDR3 is 15 amino acids. V was clipped by 0 bases and J by 1 base, with 10 bases between them. The CDR3 DNA reads as TGCGCCAGCAGCTTGGTAGGGACCAAGAACACTGAAGCTTTCTTT. Its protein product is CASSLVGTKNTEAFF.

This clonotype was seen ten or more times. This sequence joins TRBV5-1 and TRBJ2-3; no reliable D call. Germline V CDR1 and CDR2: SGHRS, YFSETQ. The CDR3 covers 15 residues. The V end lost 0 bases, the J end lost 4 bases, and 12 bases lay between the germline ends. Here the CDR3 reads CASSLATGSADTQYF. The CDR3 bases are TGCGCCAGCAGCTTGGCTACGGGTTCAGCAGATACGCAGTATTTT.

A few counts support this clonotype. This sequence joins TRBV2 and TRBJ2-3, with TRBD2 as a possible D gene (5 bases). The CDR3 loop spans 14 amino acids. Germline V CDR1 and CDR2: SNHLY, FYNNEI. Trimming removed 6 bases from V and 6 bases from J, with 16 bases in between. Written as DNA, the CDR3 is TGTGCCAGCAGGGAACTAGAATCCAAGGATACGCAGTATTTT. This codes for CASRELESKDTQYF.